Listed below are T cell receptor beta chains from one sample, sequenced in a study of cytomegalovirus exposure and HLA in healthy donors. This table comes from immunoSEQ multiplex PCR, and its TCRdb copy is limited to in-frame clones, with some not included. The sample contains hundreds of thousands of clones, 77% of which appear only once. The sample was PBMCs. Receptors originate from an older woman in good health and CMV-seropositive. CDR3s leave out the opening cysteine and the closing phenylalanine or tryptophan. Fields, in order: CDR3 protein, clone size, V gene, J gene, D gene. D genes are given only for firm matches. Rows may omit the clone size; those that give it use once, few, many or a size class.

CDR3: ASSPRLPSGTGVYEQF
size: few
V: TRBV18
J: TRBJ2-1
D: TRBD1

CDR3: ASSQSWDRLGNQPQH
size: -
V: TRBV4-3
J: TRBJ1-5
D: TRBD1

CDR3: ASSTEDRVEQF
size: -
V: TRBV7-9
J: TRBJ2-1
D: TRBD1

CDR3: ASSLTPGQGHYEQY
size: -
V: TRBV13
J: TRBJ2-7
D: TRBD1

CDR3: ASSLARYSGANVLT
size: few
V: TRBV7-2
J: TRBJ2-6
D: -

CDR3: ASSPRGDSLYNEQF
size: -
V: TRBV11-3
J: TRBJ2-1
D: TRBD1

CDR3: ASSLLEGTEAF
size: -
V: TRBV5-5
J: TRBJ1-1
D: -

CDR3: ASSVSGTSEETQY
size: -
V: TRBV5-1
J: TRBJ2-5
D: TRBD2

CDR3: ASSSSGTGFGEQY
size: -
V: TRBV11-2
J: TRBJ2-7
D: TRBD1

CDR3: ASSSGLLAESSYEQY
size: -
V: TRBV5-1
J: TRBJ2-7
D: TRBD2

CDR3: TSSQPPGSPLH
size: -
V: TRBV1
J: TRBJ1-6
D: -

CDR3: ASSRAPTGGKLYDGYT
size: few
V: TRBV14
J: TRBJ1-2
D: TRBD1

CDR3: AIGLAPTTGELF
size: -
V: TRBV6-1
J: TRBJ2-2
D: TRBD2

CDR3: ASRSDGQNTGELF
size: -
V: TRBV5-1
J: TRBJ2-2
D: -

CDR3: AGTGPGHSEQY
size: -
V: TRBV6-6
J: -
D: -

CDR3: ASRSKLAGGLPSTDTQY
size: -
V: TRBV19
J: TRBJ2-3
D: TRBD2

CDR3: AISEPRAAGNTIY
size: -
V: TRBV10-3
J: TRBJ1-3
D: -

CDR3: ASSQGRTGLYEQY
size: once
V: TRBV4-1
J: TRBJ2-7
D: TRBD1

CDR3: ASSPTSGGISEQF
size: -
V: TRBV6-5
J: TRBJ2-1
D: TRBD2

CDR3: ASTPGDRGSNQPQH
size: -
V: TRBV28
J: TRBJ1-5
D: TRBD1

CDR3: ASSQGHSTNTEAF
size: -
V: TRBV4-1
J: TRBJ1-1
D: -

CDR3: ASSGNGLSTDTQY
size: -
V: TRBV2
J: TRBJ2-3
D: -

CDR3: ASSDQGYQPQH
size: -
V: TRBV6-1
J: TRBJ1-5
D: -

CDR3: ASSLERGRGGYT
size: -
V: TRBV7-9
J: TRBJ1-2
D: -

CDR3: ASSQGTGDEKLF
size: -
V: TRBV4-3
J: TRBJ1-4
D: TRBD1

CDR3: ASSPTGGLTGQPQH
size: -
V: TRBV18
J: TRBJ1-5
D: TRBD1

CDR3: SVENSYGYT
size: -
V: TRBV29-1
J: TRBJ1-2
D: -

CDR3: ASSRDGAGETQY
size: -
V: TRBV27
J: TRBJ2-5
D: -

CDR3: ASSRTGQGAGGYT
size: -
V: TRBV5-6
J: TRBJ1-2
D: TRBD1

CDR3: ASSVSGGLGYNEQF
size: -
V: TRBV9
J: TRBJ2-1
D: TRBD2

CDR3: ARSTSIASDTQY
size: -
V: TRBV2
J: TRBJ2-3
D: -

CDR3: ASSEGDSGMETQY
size: once
V: TRBV6-1
J: TRBJ2-5
D: -

CDR3: ASSYTRNSGANVLT
size: -
V: TRBV7-8
J: TRBJ2-6
D: -

CDR3: AISPEVSTALVSGNTIY
size: -
V: TRBV10-3
J: TRBJ1-3
D: -

CDR3: ASNRGLGTEAF
size: -
V: TRBV19
J: TRBJ1-1
D: TRBD1

CDR3: ASSQPSKGAANTGELF
size: -
V: TRBV4-2
J: TRBJ2-2
D: TRBD1

CDR3: ASSPSGRAGTDTQY
size: once
V: TRBV18
J: TRBJ2-3
D: TRBD2

CDR3: SVSGKSDGTDTQY
size: -
V: TRBV29-1
J: TRBJ2-3
D: -

CDR3: ASSRRGAQGPQH
size: -
V: TRBV28
J: TRBJ1-5
D: -

CDR3: ASREAGGNSYEQY
size: -
V: TRBV2
J: TRBJ2-7
D: TRBD2

CDR3: ASSPVPGGVNEQF
size: -
V: TRBV5-1
J: TRBJ2-1
D: -

CDR3: ASSSQGSSPLH
size: few
V: TRBV5-6
J: TRBJ1-6
D: -

CDR3: ASSTGLAGPQETQY
size: -
V: TRBV5-8
J: TRBJ2-5
D: TRBD2

CDR3: ASRNRGAEETQY
size: -
V: TRBV2
J: TRBJ2-5
D: TRBD1

CDR3: ASSYQGLETQY
size: once
V: TRBV7-9
J: TRBJ2-5
D: -

CDR3: ATSGVGVGKSTDTQY
size: -
V: TRBV15
J: TRBJ2-3
D: -

CDR3: ASSLAGVGLETQY
size: -
V: TRBV4-1
J: TRBJ2-5
D: TRBD2

CDR3: ASGTGGQPQH
size: -
V: TRBV4-2
J: TRBJ1-5
D: TRBD1

CDR3: ASSLNPGTGYGYT
size: -
V: TRBV5-1
J: TRBJ1-2
D: TRBD1

CDR3: ASRLIGPGDYGYT
size: -
V: TRBV27
J: TRBJ1-2
D: -

CDR3: ASSSQAGSTSTDTQY
size: -
V: TRBV7-3
J: TRBJ2-3
D: -

CDR3: ATLTGLNSPLH
size: -
V: TRBV6-1
J: TRBJ1-6
D: -